A selection of T cell receptor beta chains follows, all from one sample in a study of T cell repertoires in cytomegalovirus infection. TCRdb analysed the reads with MiXCR anew, one entry per CDR3 protein. Of fewer than 350,000 distinct CDR3 sequences in the sample, 15% to 20% were seen once. The sequenced sample consisted of PBMCs. The receptors were gathered from a human donor in good health (CMV status not recorded). Some clones in this sample may be carry-over from other donors' samples. CDR3s include the opening cysteine and the closing phenylalanine or tryptophan. The D gene is left open where the match is weak. Size tells how often a clone was seen (once, few, many) or the class of an expanded clone, and some rows leave it out.

-	few	TRBJ1-2	TRBV4-1	TGCGCCAGCAGCCAGCCGGAAGACGCTAACTATGGCTACACCTTC	CASSQPEDANYGYTF
-	few	TRBJ2-5	TRBV5-1	TGCGCCAGCGGACGGACGGAAGAGACCCAGTACTTC	CASGRTEETQYF
-	-	TRBJ1-2	TRBV18	TGTGCCAGCTCATCCTACGGGGCCGACTATGGCTACACCTTC	CASSSYGADYGYTF
-	many	TRBJ2-1	TRBV7-9	TGTGCCAGCAGCCCCGTTCCGGGACACTCCTACAATGAGCAGTTCTTC	CASSPVPGHSYNEQFF
-	-	TRBJ1-1	TRBV20-1	TGCAGTGCTAGAGGAGTAGGCCTGAACACTGAAGCTTTCTTT	CSARGVGLNTEAFF
TRBD2	-	TRBJ2-7	TRBV10-3	TGTGCCATCAGTCCAGGGACTAGCGGGGTCTCCTACGAGCAGTACTTC	CAISPGTSGVSYEQYF
-	many	TRBJ1-5	TRBV7-2	TGTGCCAGCAGCTTAGCAGTTAGCAATCAGCCCCAGCATTTT	CASSLAVSNQPQHF
-	-	TRBJ1-1	TRBV4-3	TGCGCCAGCAGCCCGAGGGGGGGAGGGGACACGAACACTGAAGCTTTCTTT	CASSPRGGGDTNTEAFF
-	many	TRBJ2-1	TRBV18	TGTGCCAGCTCACCCCTTTATTTGGGTTTGGAGAATGAGCAGTTCTTC	CASSPLYLGLENEQFF
-	-	TRBJ1-2	TRBV10-3	TGTGCCATCAGTGAGTCCGGGGGTTTGGCTGGCTACACCTTC	CAISESGGLAGYTF
-	few	TRBJ2-1	TRBV9	TGTGCCAGCAGCGGGACTGGACGGTACAATGAGCAGTTCTTC	CASSGTGRYNEQFF
-	many	TRBJ1-3	TRBV7-9	TGTGCCAGCAGCCTGACGGGAAACACCATATATTTT	CASSLTGNTIYF
-	many	TRBJ2-5	TRBV4-1	TGCGCCAGCAGCCAAGAAGCGGTTAGAGGATACCAAGAGACCCAGTACTTC	CASSQEAVRGYQETQYF
-	many	TRBJ1-2	TRBV7-2	TGTGCCAGCAGCTCCCCACCGGGCTACTTCTATGGCTACACCTTC	CASSSPPGYFYGYTF
TRBD2	-	TRBJ2-7	TRBV20-1	TGCAGTGCCTCTAGCGGGGGGGCCTACGAGCAGTACTTC	CSASSGGAYEQYF
-	-	TRBJ2-7	TRBV10-3	TGTGCCATCACGGAACGGCTCTCCTACGAGCAGTACTTC	CAITERLSYEQYF
-	many	TRBJ2-5	TRBV20-1	TGCAGTGCCCGGGCCAGAAAAGAGACCCAGTACTTC	CSARARKETQYF
TRBD2	many	TRBJ2-1	TRBV7-2	TGTGCCAGCAGCCCACTCCCGGGGGGGCCGGGGAATGAGCAGTTCTTC	CASSPLPGGPGNEQFF
TRBD1	many	TRBJ2-3	TRBV13	TGTGCCAGCAGCTCTAGGGACAGGGACGACACAGATACGCAGTATTTT	CASSSRDRDDTDTQYF
-	many	TRBJ2-2	TRBV7-2	TGTGCCAGCAGTAGACAATTCGGGGAGCTGTTTTTT	CASSRQFGELFF
-	many	TRBJ2-2	TRBV6-2/TRBV6-3	TGTGCCAGCAGTTACTTCAGCCGGGGGACCGAGAAGATAACCGGGGAGCTGTTTTTT	CASSYFSRGTEKITGELFF
-	few	TRBJ2-7	TRBV15	TGTGCCACCAGCAGAGATGGTAGGGGGACTACTAATTACGAGCAGTACTTC	CATSRDGRGTTNYEQYF
-	-	TRBJ1-1	TRBV5-4	TGTGCCAGCAGCCCAGGGGACGGGACTGAAGCTTTCTTT	CASSPGDGTEAFF
-	many	TRBJ1-1	TRBV7-8	TGTGCCAGCAGCCCTAGGGGGGAGAAGATGAACACTGAAGCTTTCTTT	CASSPRGEKMNTEAFF
TRBD2	-	TRBJ2-1	TRBV7-8	TGTGCCAACAGCTCGCGGGGGAGCTCCTACAATGAGCAGTTCTTC	CANSSRGSSYNEQFF
-	-	TRBJ1-5	TRBV2	TGTGCCAGCAGGTTGGGTGTAGGAAATCAGCCCCAGCATTTT	CASRLGVGNQPQHF
-	-	TRBJ1-5	TRBV12-3/TRBV12-4	TGTGCCAGCAGTTTAGTAACAGGGCATAGCAATCAGCCCCAGCATTTT	CASSLVTGHSNQPQHF
TRBD2	few	TRBJ2-3	TRBV6-4	TGTGCCAGCAGCGTACTAGCGGGGGCGACAGATACGCAGTATTTT	CASSVLAGATDTQYF
TRBD1	many	TRBJ2-7	TRBV28	TGTGCCAGCTTTTCAGGGACAGGGACCTACGAGCAGTACTTC	CASFSGTGTYEQYF
-	-	TRBJ1-4	TRBV28	TGTGCCAGCAGTTTTGGACGGATCTCAACTAATGAAAAACTGTTTTTT	CASSFGRISTNEKLFF
-	few	TRBJ2-6	TRBV28	TGTGCCAGCAGTTTATGGTCGGGTGCAGTCCCTGGGGCCAACGTCCTGACTTTC	CASSLWSGAVPGANVLTF
-	-	TRBJ1-5	TRBV6-5	TGTGCCAGCAGTCAGGGCCTACCTGGCAATCAGCCCCAGCATTTT	CASSQGLPGNQPQHF
TRBD1	-	TRBJ1-2	TRBV28	TGTGCCAGCAGTGGGACAGACCGCTACACCTTC	CASSGTDRYTF
-	many	TRBJ2-7	TRBV5-6	TGTGCCAGCAGCTTGATGGGGCAGAATCTTGGCTCCTACGAGCAGTACTTC	CASSLMGQNLGSYEQYF
-	-	TRBJ1-5	TRBV20-1	TGCAGTGCTAGGCCCTCTCCCCCCAATCAGCCCCAGCATTTT	CSARPSPPNQPQHF
-	many	TRBJ1-3	TRBV7-2	TGTGCCAGCAGTAACAGGGTTGGAAACACCATATATTTT	CASSNRVGNTIYF
TRBD2	-	TRBJ2-5	TRBV5-8	TGTGCCAGCAGCTTCATCGGGACTAGCGGGGGAGAGACCCAGTACTTC	CASSFIGTSGGETQYF
TRBD2	-	TRBJ2-1	TRBV4-2	TGTGCCAGCAGCCAAGGACTAGCGGGGGGCCTGGGCAATGAGCAGTTCTTC	CASSQGLAGGLGNEQFF
-	-	TRBJ2-2	TRBV5-5	TGTGCCAGCAGCTTGGGTAGACAGGACTACACCGGGGAGCTGTTTTTT	CASSLGRQDYTGELFF
-	many	TRBJ1-6	TRBV12-3/TRBV12-4	TGTGCCAGCAGACCCGGAGGGACGGTCAATTCACCCCTCCACTTT	CASRPGGTVNSPLHF
-	many	TRBJ1-6	TRBV7-9	TGTGCCAGCAGCTTAGCCTTGGGCGCCAATTCACCCCTCCACTTT	CASSLALGANSPLHF
-	many	TRBJ1-5	TRBV12-3/TRBV12-4	TGTGCCAGCAGTTTAGTACCGAACAATCAGCCCCAGCATTTT	CASSLVPNNQPQHF
TRBD2	many	TRBJ2-1	TRBV6-1	TGTGCCAGCAGTACCAAAGCGGGGGGGTACAATGAGCAGTTCTTC	CASSTKAGGYNEQFF
-	many	TRBJ2-7	TRBV7-2	TGTGCCAGCAGCTTAGTCGGACGGTTATACGAGCAGTACTTC	CASSLVGRLYEQYF
-	many	TRBJ1-4	TRBV7-2	TGTGCCAGCAGCTCTAGCACATTAGAAAAACTGTTTTTT	CASSSSTLEKLFF
-	many	TRBJ2-5	TRBV28	TGTGCCAGCAGAGACAACGGAGGAACGGAGACCCAGTACTTC	CASRDNGGTETQYF
-	-	TRBJ2-1	TRBV6-8	TGTGCCAGCACCATCTACAGGAGGAAGTTCTTC	CASTIYRRKFF
-	many	TRBJ1-4	TRBV7-6	TGTGCCAGCAGCTTATTCCCGGTTGAAAAACTGTTTTTT	CASSLFPVEKLFF
-	-	TRBJ1-2	TRBV6-5	TGTGCCAGCAGTATAAGAAACAGGGACTATGGCTACACCTTC	CASSIRNRDYGYTF
-	few	TRBJ2-7	TRBV7-9	TGTGCCAGCAGCGACGGGGCCTTGAAGCAGTACTTC	CASSDGALKQYF
-	few	TRBJ1-2	TRBV7-2	TGTGCCAGCAGCTCAGAGATCGCTAACTATGGCTACACCTTC	CASSSEIANYGYTF
TRBD1	many	TRBJ1-5	TRBV28	TGTGCCAGCAGTTTTGGCCGGACAGGGTTCCAGCCCCAGCATTTT	CASSFGRTGFQPQHF
TRBD1	many	TRBJ1-2	TRBV12-3/TRBV12-4	TGTGCCAGCAGTTACCGACAGGGGGGCGGCTACACCTTC	CASSYRQGGGYTF
-	-	TRBJ2-1	TRBV14	TGTGCCAGCAGCCAAGAACTAGGGAATGAGCAGTTCTTC	CASSQELGNEQFF
TRBD2	many	TRBJ2-7	TRBV7-2	TGTGCCAGCAGCTCGGGGACTAGTGGTTTTTCCTACGAGCAGTACTTC	CASSSGTSGFSYEQYF